This T cell receptor beta chain comes out of a study of cytomegalovirus exposure and HLA in healthy donors. V was clipped by 4 bases and J by 4 bases; unmatched bases: 5. The germline CDR1 and CDR2 sequences are SNHLY and FYNNEI. The CDR3 covers 15 residues. A multiplex PCR was run with 60 Vbeta primers and 13 Jbeta primers. The data were produced by immunoSEQ multiplex PCR, yet TCRdb's version contains in-frame clones alone and is incomplete. The table lists some 150,000 clones, 77% of them singletons, with 1.5% to 2% in the top ten. What was sequenced was PBMCs. The gene calls are TRBV2 and TRBJ1-5, with TRBD1 matching 9 bases. This TCR was recovered from a female donor in good health and CMV-seronegative. DNA of the CDR3: TGTGCCAGCAGTGTAAGGGACAGGGCTAATCAGCCCCAGCATTTT. This sequence encodes CASSVRDRANQPQHF.